The subject of this entry is one T cell receptor (beta chain). V was pared by 7 bases and J by 4 bases, with 7 bases between. From germline, CDR1 is SNHLY and CDR2 FYNNEI. The CDR3 contains 11 residues. The sample belongs to a study of blood T cell repertoires in COVID-19. Study information: PBMCs, B-cell-depleted T cells, or T cells provided the cDNA or gDNA that made up the material.

Seattle patient enrollment occurred during active infection, with longitudinal follow-up thereafter. Per the study methods: Cell counts per sample came from amplifying reference gene primers. The repertoire was sequenced with immunoSEQ multiplex PCR; TCRdb's copy has only in-frame clones and lacks some. That table furnishes V, J and clone size, whereas the DNA furnished D and trimming. The sample has roughly 120,000 clones, around 90% seen once. This TCR came from a man aged 55 to 70 with COVID-19, enrolled during active disease. The rearrangement links TRBV2 to TRBJ1-2; unclear D gene. Specimen: peripheral blood. The CDR3 loop reads CASKATYGYTF. CDR3 DNA sequence: TGTGCCAGCAAAGCTACCTATGGCTACACCTTC. Filled out from reference TRBV2 and TRBJ1-2, the complete variable domain reads EPEVTQTPSHQVTQMGQEVILRCVPISNHLYFYWYRQILGQKVEFLVSFYNNEISEKSEIFDDQFSVERPDGSNFTLKIRSTKLEDSAMYFCASKATYGYTFGSGTRLTVV.